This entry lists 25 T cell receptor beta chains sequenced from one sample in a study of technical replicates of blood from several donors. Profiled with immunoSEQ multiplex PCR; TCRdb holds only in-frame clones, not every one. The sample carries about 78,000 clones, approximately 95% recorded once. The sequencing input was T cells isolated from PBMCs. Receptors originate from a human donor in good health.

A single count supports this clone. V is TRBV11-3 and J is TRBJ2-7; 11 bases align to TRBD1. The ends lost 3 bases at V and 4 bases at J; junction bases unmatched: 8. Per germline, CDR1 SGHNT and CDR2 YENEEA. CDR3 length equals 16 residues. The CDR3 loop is CASSFRGGTGGYEQYF. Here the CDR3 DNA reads TGTGCCAGCAGCTTTCGAGGGGGGACAGGGGGATACGAGCAGTACTTC.

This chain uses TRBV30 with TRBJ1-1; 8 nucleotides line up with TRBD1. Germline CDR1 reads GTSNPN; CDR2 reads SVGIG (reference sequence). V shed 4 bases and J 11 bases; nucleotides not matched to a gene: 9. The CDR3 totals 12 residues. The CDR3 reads CAWITVQGAAFF. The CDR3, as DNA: TGTGCCTGGATTACTGTTCAGGGGGCGGCTTTCTTT. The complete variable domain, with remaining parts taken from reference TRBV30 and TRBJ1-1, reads SQTIHQWPATLVQPVGSPLSLECTVEGTSNPNLYWYRQAAGRGLQLLFYSVGIGQISSEVPQNLSASRPQDRQFILSSKKLLLSDSGFYLCAWITVQGAAFFGQGTRLTVV.

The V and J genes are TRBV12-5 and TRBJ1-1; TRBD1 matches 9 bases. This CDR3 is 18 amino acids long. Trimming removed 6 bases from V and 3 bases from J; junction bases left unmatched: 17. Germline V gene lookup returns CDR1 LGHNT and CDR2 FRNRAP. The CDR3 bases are TGTGCTAGTGGCAGTATCCCGGGACAGGGCTTGACGGACACTGAAGCTTTCTTT. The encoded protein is CASGSIPGQGLTDTEAFF.

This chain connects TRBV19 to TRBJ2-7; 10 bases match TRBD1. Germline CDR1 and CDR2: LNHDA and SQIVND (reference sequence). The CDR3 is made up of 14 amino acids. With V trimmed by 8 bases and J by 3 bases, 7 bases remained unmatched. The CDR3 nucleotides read TGTGCCAGTGAACCGGGACAGGGGAACTACGAGCAGTACTTC. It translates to CASEPGQGNYEQYF.

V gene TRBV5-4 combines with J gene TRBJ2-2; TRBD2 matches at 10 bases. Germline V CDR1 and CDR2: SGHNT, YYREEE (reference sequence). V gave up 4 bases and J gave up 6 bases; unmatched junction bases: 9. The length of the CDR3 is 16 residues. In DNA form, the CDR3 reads TGTGCCAGCAGCCCTGGGGCTAGCGGGGGCCCCGGGGAGCTGTTTTTT. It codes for CASSPGASGGPGELFF.

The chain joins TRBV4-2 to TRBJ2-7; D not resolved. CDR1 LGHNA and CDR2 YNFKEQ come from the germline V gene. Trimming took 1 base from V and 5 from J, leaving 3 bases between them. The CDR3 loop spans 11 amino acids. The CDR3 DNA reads TGTGCCAGCAGCCAAGGAGACGAGCAGTACTTC. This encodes CASSQGDEQYF.

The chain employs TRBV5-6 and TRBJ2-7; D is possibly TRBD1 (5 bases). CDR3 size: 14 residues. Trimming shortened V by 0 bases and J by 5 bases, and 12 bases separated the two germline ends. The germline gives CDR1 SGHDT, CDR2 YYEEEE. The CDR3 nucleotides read TGTGCCAGCAGCTTGGGAAGGGGATACGACGAGCAGTACTTC. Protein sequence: CASSLGRGYDEQYF.

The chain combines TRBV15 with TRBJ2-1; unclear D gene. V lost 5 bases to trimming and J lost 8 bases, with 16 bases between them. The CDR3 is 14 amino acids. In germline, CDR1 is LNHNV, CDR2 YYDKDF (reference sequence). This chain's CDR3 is CATSRSRASDEQFF. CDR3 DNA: TGTGCCACCAGCCGATCACGCGCAAGCGATGAGCAGTTCTTC.

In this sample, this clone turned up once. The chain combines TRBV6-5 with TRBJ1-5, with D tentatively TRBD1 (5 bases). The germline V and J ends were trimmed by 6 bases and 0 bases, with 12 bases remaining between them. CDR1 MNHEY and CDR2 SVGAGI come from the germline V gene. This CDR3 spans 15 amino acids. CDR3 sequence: CASSHTGNSNQPQHF. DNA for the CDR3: TGTGCCAGCAGCCATACAGGAAATAGCAATCAGCCCCAGCATTTT.

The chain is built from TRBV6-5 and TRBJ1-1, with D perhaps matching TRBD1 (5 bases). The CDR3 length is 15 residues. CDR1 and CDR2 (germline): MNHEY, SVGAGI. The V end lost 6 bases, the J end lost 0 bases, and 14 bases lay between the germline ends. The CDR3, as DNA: TGTGCCAGCAGCCACAGACAGACAATGAACACTGAAGCTTTCTTT. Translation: CASSHRQTMNTEAFF.

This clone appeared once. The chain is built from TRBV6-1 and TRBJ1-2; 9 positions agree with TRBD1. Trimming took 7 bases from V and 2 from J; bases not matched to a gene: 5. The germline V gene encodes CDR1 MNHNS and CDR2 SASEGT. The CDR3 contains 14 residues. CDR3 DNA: TGTGCCAGCACGACCGGGACAGGGAACTATGGCTACACCTTC. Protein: CASTTGTGNYGYTF.

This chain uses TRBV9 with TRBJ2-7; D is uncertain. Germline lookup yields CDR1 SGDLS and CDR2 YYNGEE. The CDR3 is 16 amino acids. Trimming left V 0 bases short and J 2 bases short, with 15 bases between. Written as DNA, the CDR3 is TGTGCCAGCAGCGTAGATGGTCGGAGCGAGGCCTACGAGCAGTACTTC. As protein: CASSVDGRSEAYEQYF.

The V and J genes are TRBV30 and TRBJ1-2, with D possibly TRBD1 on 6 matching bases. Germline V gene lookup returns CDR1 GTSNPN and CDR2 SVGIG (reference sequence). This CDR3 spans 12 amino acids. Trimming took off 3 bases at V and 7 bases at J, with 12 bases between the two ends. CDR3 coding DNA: TGTGCCTGGAGCCTCCGGGGGGCTGGCTACACCTTC. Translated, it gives CAWSLRGAGYTF.

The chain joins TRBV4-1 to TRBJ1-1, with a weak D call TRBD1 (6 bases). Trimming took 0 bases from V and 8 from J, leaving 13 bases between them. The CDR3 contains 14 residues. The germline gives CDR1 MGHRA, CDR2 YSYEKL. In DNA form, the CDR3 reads TGCGCCAGCAGCCAAGATAGGTTGGGACACGAAGCTTTCTTT. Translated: CASSQDRLGHEAFF.

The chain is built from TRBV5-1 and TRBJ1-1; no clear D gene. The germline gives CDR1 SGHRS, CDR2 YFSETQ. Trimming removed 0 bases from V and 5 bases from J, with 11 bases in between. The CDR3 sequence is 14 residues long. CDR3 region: CASSLAVVETEAFF. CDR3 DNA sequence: TGCGCCAGCAGCTTGGCGGTCGTAGAGACTGAAGCTTTCTTT.

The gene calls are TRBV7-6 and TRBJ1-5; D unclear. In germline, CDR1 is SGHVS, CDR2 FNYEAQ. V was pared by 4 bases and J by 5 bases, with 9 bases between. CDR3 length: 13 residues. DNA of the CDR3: TGTGCCAGCAGCTCTAGTATTGATCAGCCCCAGCATTTT. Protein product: CASSSSIDQPQHF. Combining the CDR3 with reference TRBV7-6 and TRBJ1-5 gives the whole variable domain GAGVSQSPRYKVTKRGQDVALRCDPISGHVSLYWYRQALGQGPEFLTYFNYEAQQDKSGLPNDRFSAERPEGSISTLTIQRTEQRDSAMYRCASSSSIDQPQHFGDGTRLSIL.

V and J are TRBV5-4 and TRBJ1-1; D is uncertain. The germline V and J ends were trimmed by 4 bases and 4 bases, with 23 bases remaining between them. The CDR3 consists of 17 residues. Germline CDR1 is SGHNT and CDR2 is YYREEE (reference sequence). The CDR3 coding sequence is TGTGCCAGCAGCCCGCTAGACTCCCCGGCTGAAGGCACTGAAGCTTTCTTT. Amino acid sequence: CASSPLDSPAEGTEAFF. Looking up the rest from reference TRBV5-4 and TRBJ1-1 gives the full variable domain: ETGVTQSPTHLIKTRGQQVTLRCSSQSGHNTVSWYQQALGQGPQFIFQYYREEENGRGNFPPRFSGLQFPNYSSELNVNALELDDSALYLCASSPLDSPAEGTEAFFGQGTRLTVV.

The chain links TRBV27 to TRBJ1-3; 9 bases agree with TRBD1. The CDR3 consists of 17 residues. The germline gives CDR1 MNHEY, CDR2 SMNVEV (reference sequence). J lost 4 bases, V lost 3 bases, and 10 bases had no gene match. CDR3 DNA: TGTGCCAGCAGTTTCGCCGGGACAGGGAGATTCGGAAACACCATATATTTT. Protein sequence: CASSFAGTGRFGNTIYF.

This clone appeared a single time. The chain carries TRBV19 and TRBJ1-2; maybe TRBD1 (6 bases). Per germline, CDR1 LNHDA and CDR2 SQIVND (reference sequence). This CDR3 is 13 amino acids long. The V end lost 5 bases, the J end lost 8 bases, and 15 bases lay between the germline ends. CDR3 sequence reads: CASSSIPGVGYTF. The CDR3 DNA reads TGTGCCAGTAGTTCGATCCCAGGGGTCGGCTACACCTTC.

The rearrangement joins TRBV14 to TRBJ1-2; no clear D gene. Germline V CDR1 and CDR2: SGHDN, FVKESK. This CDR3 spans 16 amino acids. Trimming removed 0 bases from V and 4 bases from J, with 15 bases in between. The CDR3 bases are TGTGCCAGCAGCCAAGAAGCAATGGGGAGATCCTATGGCTACACCTTC. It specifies CASSQEAMGRSYGYTF. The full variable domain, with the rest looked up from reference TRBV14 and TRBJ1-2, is EAGVTQFPSHSVIEKGQTVTLRCDPISGHDNLYWYRRVMGKEIKFLLHFVKESKQDESGMPNNRFLAERTGGTYSTLKVQPAELEDSGVYFCASSQEAMGRSYGYTFGSGTRLTVV.

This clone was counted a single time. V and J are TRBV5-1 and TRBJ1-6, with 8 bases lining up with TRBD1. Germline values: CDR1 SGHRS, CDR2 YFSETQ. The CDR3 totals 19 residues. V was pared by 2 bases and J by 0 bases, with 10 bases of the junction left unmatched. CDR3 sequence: CASSFEPTGGSSYNSPLHF. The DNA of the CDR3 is TGCGCCAGCAGCTTCGAGCCTACAGGGGGGAGCTCCTATAATTCACCCCTCCACTTT.

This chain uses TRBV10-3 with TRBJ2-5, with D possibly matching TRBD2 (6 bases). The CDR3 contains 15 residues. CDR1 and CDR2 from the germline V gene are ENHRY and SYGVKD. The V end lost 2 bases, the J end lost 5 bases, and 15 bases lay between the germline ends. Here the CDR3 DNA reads TGTGCCATCAGTGAGCCCGCTGGGGGGTGGGAGACCCAGTACTTC. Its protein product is CAISEPAGGWETQYF.

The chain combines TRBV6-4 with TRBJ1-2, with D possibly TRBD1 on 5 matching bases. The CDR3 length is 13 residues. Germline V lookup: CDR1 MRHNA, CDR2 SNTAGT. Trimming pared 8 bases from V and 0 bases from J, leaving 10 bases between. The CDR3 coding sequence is TGTGCCAGCCGGAGGGGTACTAACTATGGCTACACCTTC. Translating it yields CASRRGTNYGYTF.

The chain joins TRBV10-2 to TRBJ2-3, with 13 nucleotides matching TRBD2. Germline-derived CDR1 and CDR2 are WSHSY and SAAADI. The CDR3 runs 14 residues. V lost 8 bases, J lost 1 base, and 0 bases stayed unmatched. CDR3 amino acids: CASGLAGGTDTQYF. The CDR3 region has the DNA TGCGCCAGCGGACTAGCGGGGGGCACAGATACGCAGTATTTT.

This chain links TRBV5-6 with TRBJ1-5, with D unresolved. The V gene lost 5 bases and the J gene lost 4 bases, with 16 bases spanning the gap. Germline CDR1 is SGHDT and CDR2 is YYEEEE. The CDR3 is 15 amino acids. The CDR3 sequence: CASRPSGGFNQPQHF. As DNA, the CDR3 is TGTGCCAGCAGGCCCTCAGGCGGGTTTAATCAGCCCCAGCATTTT.